Sequencing of this T cell receptor (beta chain) was carried out in a study of shared clonotypes between healthy human individuals. Sequenced by immunoSEQ multiplex PCR; TCRdb stores in-frame clones only, minus some. The sample has 1,400,000 or so clones; approximately 98.5% are singletons. The CDR3 totals 11 residues. V shed 4 bases and J shed 3 bases, with 7 bases lying between them. Looked up from germline, CDR1 is SQVTM and CDR2 is ANQGSEA. The J gene is TRBJ2-7, the V gene TRBV29-1; D is undetermined. Sample: naive CD4+ T cells sorted from blood. The subset was: CD45RA+ positively selected. The sequence was obtained from a man aged 25 to 45 in good health. CDR3 coding DNA: TGCAGCGTTGCAGAAGACTACGAGCAGTACTTC. Translated, it gives CSVAEDYEQYF.